Listed here are 20 T cell receptor beta chains from one sample, sequenced in a study of blood T cell repertoires in COVID-19. Clones were read by immunoSEQ multiplex PCR, and TCRdb kept only the in-frame ones, dropping some. The profile covers about 140,000 clones, with roughly 80% appearing a single time and roughly 9% taken by the ten largest. Sequenced input: peripheral blood. The receptor set was obtained from a woman between 45 and 65 years old with active or convalescent COVID-19.

The chain recombines TRBV7-3 with TRBJ2-1; D perhaps matches TRBD1 (6 bases). With 1 base removed from V and 9 bases from J, the gap between germline ends came to 7 bases. Per the germline V gene, CDR1 is SGHTA and CDR2 is FQGTGA. The CDR3 length is 12 residues. CDR3 protein: CASSLRDTEQFF. Here the CDR3 DNA reads TGTGCCAGCAGCTTAAGGGACACTGAGCAGTTCTTC.

The chain is built from TRBV6-2 or TRBV6-3 and TRBJ1-5, with D perhaps matching TRBD1 (5 bases). Per the germline V gene, CDR1 is MNHEY and CDR2 is SVGEGT. V was cut by 4 bases and J by 11 bases, with 15 bases left in between. The CDR3 length is 13 residues. The CDR3 sequence is CASSFTTGRAQHF. The DNA of the CDR3 is TGTGCCAGCAGTTTTACCACGGGCAGGGCCCAGCATTTT.

Only a few counts were recorded for this clone. The CDR3 DNA is TGTGCCAGTAGTATAGAGGGCAGGGTAGCCAAAAACATTCAGTACTTC. Translating it yields CASSIEGRVAKNIQYF. V gene TRBV19 combines with J gene TRBJ2-4; TRBD1 might be the D (5 bases). Trimming left V 0 bases short and J 0 bases short, with 9 bases between. From germline, CDR1 is LNHDA and CDR2 SQIVND (reference sequence). This CDR3 is 16 amino acids long.

The gene calls are TRBV7-8 and TRBJ1-3; 7 bases line up with TRBD1. Trimming took 1 base from V and 2 from J; bases not matched to a gene: 5. CDR1 and CDR2 (germline): SGHVS, FQNEAQ. CDR3 length: 16 amino acids. The CDR3 reads CASSLGRQGTGNTIYF. The CDR3 coding sequence is TGTGCCAGCAGCTTAGGTAGACAGGGTACTGGAAACACCATATATTTT.

This clone was detected only a few times. The rearrangement joins TRBV7-3 to TRBJ2-1; 12 nucleotides line up with TRBD2. Germline V lookup: CDR1 SGHTA, CDR2 FQGTGA. With V trimmed by 2 bases and J by 11 bases, 7 bases remained unmatched. This CDR3 is built from 15 residues. CDR3 amino acids: CASSLGPSGGAKQFF. The CDR3 DNA sequence: TGTGCCAGCAGCTTAGGGCCTAGCGGGGGGGCCAAGCAGTTCTTC.

The rearrangement links TRBV5-1 to TRBJ1-1; D is uncertain. The CDR3 is 13 amino acids. Germline values: CDR1 SGHRS, CDR2 YFSETQ. V lost 3 bases and J 5 bases, leaving 11 bases between the germline ends. CDR3 sequence (DNA): TGCGCCAGCAGCTCTTCGTACGGTACTGAAGCTTTCTTT. Translated, it gives CASSSSYGTEAFF.

The chain employs TRBV24-1 and TRBJ2-2; 8 bases are a match to TRBD1. V was pared by 10 bases and J by 4 bases, with 4 bases of the junction left unmatched. The CDR3 has 13 residues. Germline CDR1 is KGHDR and CDR2 is SFDVKD. This CDR3 reads CATGDRSTGELFF. The CDR3 bases are TGTGCCACGGGGGACAGGAGCACCGGGGAGCTGTTTTTT.

This chain joins TRBV2 and TRBJ2-3; 8 nucleotides line up with TRBD2. V shed 8 bases and J 2 bases; nucleotides not matched to a gene: 3. The length of the CDR3 is 13 residues. Per the germline V gene, CDR1 is SNHLY and CDR2 is FYNNEI. Here the CDR3 reads CASRGGVTDTQYF. The CDR3, as DNA: TGTGCCAGCCGGGGGGGCGTCACAGATACGCAGTATTTT. Full variable domain (rest looked up from reference TRBV2 and TRBJ2-3): EPEVTQTPSHQVTQMGQEVILRCVPISNHLYFYWYRQILGQKVEFLVSFYNNEISEKSEIFDDQFSVERPDGSNFTLKIRSTKLEDSAMYFCASRGGVTDTQYFGPGTRLTVL.

The rearrangement links TRBV5-6 to TRBJ1-2; D is possibly TRBD1 (6 bases). Germline V gene data show CDR1 as SGHDT and CDR2 as YYEEEE. V was cut by 4 bases and J by 2 bases, with 9 bases left in between. The CDR3 extends over 13 amino acids. The CDR3 sequence: CASSRGQNYGYTF. In nucleotides, the CDR3 is TGTGCCAGCAGCCGCGGACAGAACTATGGCTACACCTTC.

The genes are TRBV3-1 (or the pseudogene TRBV3-2) and TRBJ1-6, with a weak D call TRBD1 (5 bases). Germline V CDR1 and CDR2: LGHDT, YNNKEL (reference sequence). Trimming left V 5 bases short and J 0 bases short, with 11 bases between. The CDR3 is 16 residues long. For the CDR3, the DNA is TGTGCCAGCAGCTCTAGACAGCCCTCCTATAATTCACCCCTCCACTTT. Its protein product is CASSSRQPSYNSPLHF.

This sequence joins TRBV3-1 (or the pseudogene TRBV3-2) and TRBJ2-1, with D possibly matching TRBD2 (6 bases). Between the trimmed V and J ends, which lost 0 bases and 4 bases, there was a span of 10 bases. Per the germline V gene, CDR1 is LGHDT and CDR2 is YNNKEL (reference sequence). The CDR3 has 15 amino acids. The CDR3 loop reads CASSQDRLEYNEQFF. The CDR3 nucleotides read TGTGCCAGCAGCCAAGATCGACTAGAATACAATGAGCAGTTCTTC.

The chain is built from TRBV19 and TRBJ2-5; weak D call: TRBD1 (6 bases). Per the germline V gene, CDR1 is LNHDA and CDR2 is SQIVND (reference sequence). Deletions cut 1 base from V and 3 bases from J, with 24 bases between. This CDR3 spans 19 amino acids. The DNA of the CDR3 is TGTGCCAGTAGTATAGGCCGACTCATAGGACAGAGCGGCAAAGAGACCCAGTACTTC. It is translated as CASSIGRLIGQSGKETQYF.

This clone was picked up a small number of times. The genes are TRBV24-1 and TRBJ2-3; D perhaps matches TRBD1 (5 bases). The V and J ends lost 5 bases and 0 bases respectively, with 17 bases between them. The CDR3 is made up of 17 amino acids. CDR1 is KGHDR, CDR2 SFDVKD, per germline. The CDR3 here is CATSGGPSPPSTDTQYF. The CDR3 nucleotides are TGTGCCACCAGTGGGGGCCCCAGCCCGCCTAGCACAGATACGCAGTATTTT.

V gene TRBV4-2 combines with J gene TRBJ1-5; 12 bases line up with TRBD1. Germline V gene data show CDR1 as LGHNA and CDR2 as YNFKEQ. The CDR3 loop spans 16 amino acids. V lost 4 bases to trimming and J lost 7 bases; unmatched junction nucleotides: 8. In DNA, the CDR3 is TGTGCCAGCAGCCTACCCGGGACAGGGGGCGGACAGCCCCAGCATTTT. Translating it yields CASSLPGTGGGQPQHF.

The CDR3 loop reads CASSQSSSGGFTDTQYF. CDR3 nucleotide sequence: TGCGCCAGCAGCCAATCTTCTAGCGGGGGCTTCACAGATACGCAGTATTTT. This chain joins TRBV4-3 and TRBJ2-3, with TRBD2 matching over 10 bases. The CDR3 sequence is 17 residues long. The V and J ends lost 2 bases and 2 bases, in that order; junction bases with no gene match: 7. The germline CDR1 and CDR2 sequences are LGHNA and YSLEER.

The chain joins TRBV24-1 to TRBJ1-5; maybe TRBD1 (6 bases). Germline values: CDR1 KGHDR, CDR2 SFDVKD. The CDR3 contains 18 residues. Trimming removed 8 bases from V and 0 bases from J, with 22 bases in between. DNA for the CDR3: TGTGCCACCAATCCGGAGGACAGCTCAAGTTATAGCAATCAGCCCCAGCATTTT. Encoded protein: CATNPEDSSSYSNQPQHF.

The chain uses TRBV10-1 and TRBJ1-3; 8 positions match TRBD1. Germline V gene lookup returns CDR1 WNHNN and CDR2 SYGVQD (reference sequence). Losses at the gene ends were 6 bases for V and 3 bases for J; bases not matched to a gene: 16. The CDR3 is 18 amino acids. This CDR3 is CASSASRGQGAHGNTIYF. The CDR3, as DNA: TGCGCCAGCAGCGCGAGTAGGGGGCAGGGGGCCCATGGAAACACCATATATTTT.

This clone came up a few times. CDR3 residues: CASSPHRGAEQPQHF. CDR3 nucleotide sequence: TGTGCCAGCAGCCCACACAGGGGAGCGGAACAGCCCCAGCATTTT. The rearrangement joins TRBV6-2 or TRBV6-3 to TRBJ1-5, with 7 bases aligning to TRBD1. Per germline, CDR1 MNHEY and CDR2 SVGEGT. Unmatched junction bases numbered 12, after V lost 6 bases and J lost 7 bases. This CDR3 is built from 15 residues.

The V gene is TRBV6-5, the J gene TRBJ1-2; perhaps TRBD1 as D (6 bases). Germline V lookup: CDR1 MNHEY, CDR2 SVGAGI. Trimming removed 7 bases at V and 0 bases at J, with 9 bases between. This CDR3 is 13 amino acids long. The CDR3 DNA is TGTGCCAGCACCCGACAGGCTAACTATGGCTACACCTTC. It codes for CASTRQANYGYTF.

The chain uses TRBV14 and TRBJ1-2, with D tentatively TRBD1 (5 bases). Between the trimmed V and J ends, which lost 0 bases and 4 bases, there was a span of 9 bases. The CDR3 is made up of 14 amino acids. Germline CDR1 SGHDN, CDR2 FVKESK. CDR3 coding DNA: TGTGCCAGCAGCCAAGAGAGAGACAGCTATGGCTACACCTTC. Its translation is CASSQERDSYGYTF.